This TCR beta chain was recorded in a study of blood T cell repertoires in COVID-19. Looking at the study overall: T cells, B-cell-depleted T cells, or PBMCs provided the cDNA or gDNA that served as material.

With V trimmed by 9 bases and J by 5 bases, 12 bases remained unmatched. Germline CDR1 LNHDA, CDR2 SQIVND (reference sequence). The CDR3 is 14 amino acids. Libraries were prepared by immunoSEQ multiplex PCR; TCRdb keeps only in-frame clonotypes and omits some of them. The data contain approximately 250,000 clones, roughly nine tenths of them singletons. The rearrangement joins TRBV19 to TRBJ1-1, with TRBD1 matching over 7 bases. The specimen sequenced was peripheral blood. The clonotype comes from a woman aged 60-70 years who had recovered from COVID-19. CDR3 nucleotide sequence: TGTGCCAGCTCAAACTTAGGGGGCCGGACTGAAGCTTTCTTT. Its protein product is CASSNLGGRTEAFF. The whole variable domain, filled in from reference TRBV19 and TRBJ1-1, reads DGGITQSPKYLFRKEGQNVTLSCEQNLNHDAMYWYRQDPGQGLRLIYYSQIVNDFQKGDIAEGYSVSREKKESFPLTVTSAQKNPTAFYLCASSNLGGRTEAFFGQGTRLTVV.